Presented here are 25 T cell receptor beta chains from one specimen sequenced in a study of a mutant IDH1 vaccine in newly diagnosed glioma. Some clones are missing from TCRdb's copy, which holds only in-frame ones; the method was immunoSEQ multiplex PCR. Of about 64,000 clones listed, under 85% were seen once; the top ten hold 4.7%. The time point denotes: week 35, safety follow-up. Every vaccination contained 300 ug of the mutant IDH1 20-mer peptide and was paired with topical imiquimod. Their cognate antigens are unknown. This sample comprised PBMCs, obtained from a glioma patient whose treatment included an IDH1 peptide vaccine. The receptors here all came from a man aged 50 to 59 with glioma.

V and J are TRBV4-1 and TRBJ1-5; 8 bases fit TRBD1. The CDR3 extends over 14 amino acids. CDR1 is MGHRA and CDR2 is YSYEKL in the germline V gene. V lost 6 bases to trimming and J lost 6 bases; unmatched junction nucleotides: 7. The CDR3 sequence is CASRRQGIGQPQHF. CDR3 DNA: TGCGCCAGCAGACGACAGGGGATAGGTCAGCCCCAGCATTTT.

This chain links TRBV29-1 with TRBJ2-3, with D perhaps TRBD1 or TRBD2 (5 bases each). The CDR3 covers 14 residues. V lost 7 bases to trimming and J lost 0 bases, with 14 bases between them. Germline V gene sequence: CDR1 SQVTM, CDR2 ANQGSEA. The CDR3 spells CSALRDPSTDTQYF. The DNA for the CDR3 is TGCAGCGCTCTCCGGGACCCTAGCACAGATACGCAGTATTTT.

This sequence joins TRBV9 and TRBJ1-4; D call uncertain. V lost 3 bases and J lost 6, with 15 bases in between. Germline V gene data show CDR1 as SGDLS and CDR2 as YYNGEE. This CDR3 comprises 15 residues. DNA for the CDR3: TGTGCCAGCAGCGGCGACCCGGGCGGCGATGAAAAACTGTTTTTT. This codes for CASSGDPGGDEKLFF.

This clone was seen more than once but under ten times. The V and J genes are TRBV6-4 and TRBJ2-2, with D maybe TRBD1 (5 bases). CDR3 length equals 15 residues. Germline-derived CDR1 and CDR2 are MRHNA and SNTAGT. V lost 5 bases and J lost 6, with 16 bases in between. CDR3 sequence: CASSRLRRDPGELFF. In nucleotides, the CDR3 is TGTGCCAGCAGTCGCCTACGCAGGGATCCCGGGGAGCTGTTTTTT.

The chain recombines TRBV9 with TRBJ1-2, with D possibly TRBD1 on 5 matching bases. Trimming shortened V by 6 bases and J by 0 bases, and 15 bases separated the two germline ends. Germline lookup yields CDR1 SGDLS and CDR2 YYNGEE. This CDR3 region has 15 residues. The CDR3 sequence is CASNPWGFANYGYTF. The DNA for the CDR3 is TGTGCCAGCAACCCGTGGGGGTTTGCTAACTATGGCTACACCTTC.

This clone was counted between two and nine times. The rearrangement uses TRBV19 and TRBJ1-1; D might be TRBD1 (6 bases). Per germline, CDR1 LNHDA and CDR2 SQIVND (reference sequence). V was clipped by 6 bases and J by 2 bases, with 13 bases between them. The CDR3 is made up of 14 amino acids. For the CDR3, the DNA is TGTGCCAGTAGCGAGGGGGTAATTAACACTGAAGCTTTCTTT. It codes for CASSEGVINTEAFF.

This rearrangement joins TRBV19 to TRBJ1-2, with 12 bases fitting TRBD1. Germline V gene data show CDR1 as LNHDA and CDR2 as SQIVND (reference sequence). The length of the CDR3 is 12 residues. J gave up 9 bases and V 6 bases, and 2 bases lay outside the gene matches. The chain's CDR3 is CASRGQGASYTF. The CDR3 bases are TGTGCCAGTAGGGGACAGGGGGCTAGCTACACCTTC.

This sequence joins TRBV7-2 and TRBJ1-5, with unresolved D. The V and J ends lost 0 bases and 0 bases respectively, with 9 bases between them. Germline CDR1 SGHTA, CDR2 FQGNSA. The CDR3 loop spans 16 amino acids. The DNA of the CDR3 is TGTGCCAGCAGCTTAGCGATAGGGTATAGCAATCAGCCCCAGCATTTT. Translating it yields CASSLAIGYSNQPQHF.

The V and J genes are TRBV28 and TRBJ2-7, with 8 bases fitting TRBD1. Germline V gene lookup returns CDR1 MDHEN and CDR2 SYDVKM. J was trimmed by 2 bases and V by 6 bases; bases with no gene match: 9. The CDR3 contains 15 residues. CDR3 loop: CASRPSDRGAYEQYF. CDR3 sequence (DNA): TGTGCCAGCAGACCCTCCGACAGGGGAGCCTACGAGCAGTACTTC.

The CDR3 sequence is CAETGAQDTEAFF. The CDR3 coding sequence is TGTGCCGAGACCGGGGCCCAGGACACTGAAGCTTTCTTT. This chain joins TRBV6-6 and TRBJ1-1; TRBD1 is a possible D gene (5 bases). Deletions cut 11 bases from V and 3 bases from J, with 16 bases between. CDR1 is MNHNY and CDR2 is SVGAGI in the germline V gene (reference sequence). CDR3 length: 13 amino acids.

The chain joins TRBV6-1 to TRBJ1-2, with a tentative D call TRBD1 (5 bases). CDR1 and CDR2 from the germline V gene are MNHNS and SASEGT. The ends were cut back, 2 bases at V and 2 bases at J, with 12 bases in the middle. The CDR3 totals 15 residues. CDR3 residues: CASSERFGGNYGYTF. As DNA, the CDR3 is TGTGCCAGCAGTGAAAGGTTTGGGGGAAACTATGGCTACACCTTC.

V is TRBV6-5 and J is TRBJ1-2, with D possibly being TRBD1 (5 bases). The germline CDR1 and CDR2 sequences are MNHEY and SVGAGI. The CDR3 is 13 amino acids. Trimming shortened V by 10 bases and J by 2 bases, and 14 bases separated the two germline ends. The CDR3, as DNA: TGTGCCACGAAACGGGACCCAAACTATGGCTACACCTTC. The encoded protein is CATKRDPNYGYTF.

V gene TRBV15 combines with J gene TRBJ1-1; D may be TRBD1 (5 bases). CDR1 is LNHNV and CDR2 is YYDKDF in the germline V gene (reference sequence). V was shortened by 0 bases and J by 11 bases, with 16 bases between the two germline ends. The length of the CDR3 is 14 residues. DNA of the CDR3: TGTGCCACCAGCAGAGATTTGGCAGGGAGGAGGGCTTTCTTT. Translation: CATSRDLAGRRAFF.

This sequence joins TRBV9 and TRBJ1-1; D possibly corresponds to TRBD1 (5 bases). Germline CDR1 reads SGDLS; CDR2 reads YYNGEE. Between the trimmed V and J ends, which lost 4 bases and 0 bases, there was a span of 13 bases. The CDR3 loop spans 15 amino acids. DNA of the CDR3: TGTGCCAGCAGCTCATTTCAGGGACTGAACACTGAAGCTTTCTTT. This codes for CASSSFQGLNTEAFF.

The V gene is TRBV6-1, the J gene TRBJ2-5, with TRBD2 as a possible D gene (7 bases). The germline CDR1 and CDR2 sequences are MNHNS and SASEGT. V lost 4 bases and J 1 base, leaving 13 bases between the germline ends. This CDR3 has 15 amino acids. CDR3 in DNA: TGTGCCAGCAGTGTAGGAGGGGGGGGCCAAGAGACCCAGTACTTC. Amino acid sequence: CASSVGGGGQETQYF.

The chain carries TRBV10-3 and TRBJ2-1; 12 bases fit TRBD1. V lost 4 bases to trimming and J lost 9 bases; unmatched junction nucleotides: 4. The CDR3 length is 14 residues. Germline CDR1 ENHRY, CDR2 SYGVKD. CDR3 DNA sequence: TGTGCCATCAGTGGGGACAGGGGGCGCGGTGAGCAGTTCTTC. Translation: CAISGDRGRGEQFF.

V gene TRBV27 combines with J gene TRBJ2-3, with a weak D call TRBD2 (6 bases). There are 19 residues in the CDR3. Germline CDR1 MNHEY, CDR2 SMNVEV (reference sequence). The ends were cut back, 3 bases at V and 0 bases at J, with 22 bases in the middle. CDR3 DNA: TGTGCCAGCAGTTTCTTCGCGGGACCCAGGGCACCTAGCACAGATACGCAGTATTTT. It is translated as CASSFFAGPRAPSTDTQYF.

The rearrangement joins TRBV29-1 to TRBJ2-2, with 8 bases identical to TRBD2. The trim removed 4 bases at V and 7 bases at J, leaving 8 bases unmatched. The CDR3 contains 14 residues. Germline CDR1 SQVTM, CDR2 ANQGSEA. Written as DNA, the CDR3 is TGCAGCGTTGTGGCCAGCGGGGGCGTCGGGGAGCTGTTTTTT. This codes for CSVVASGGVGELFF.

The chain uses TRBV4-1 and TRBJ1-5; unclear D gene. The germline CDR1 and CDR2 sequences are MGHRA and YSYEKL. The V end lost 1 base, the J end lost 5 bases, and 6 bases lay between the germline ends. The CDR3 has 13 amino acids. For the CDR3, the DNA is TGCGCCAGCAGCCAAGCCTTATATCAGCCCCAGCATTTT. This translates into CASSQALYQPQHF.

This chain connects TRBV25-1 to TRBJ1-1, with unresolved D. V lost 4 bases and J lost 2, with 5 bases in between. The CDR3 is made up of 12 amino acids. Germline V gene data show CDR1 as MGHDK and CDR2 as SYGVNS. The CDR3 coding sequence is TGTGCCAGCAGTGGGAGCAACACTGAAGCTTTCTTT. Translating it yields CASSGSNTEAFF.

The V gene is TRBV5-4, the J gene TRBJ2-2; 8 bases agree with TRBD2. This CDR3 contains 15 residues. Unmatched junction bases numbered 5, after V lost 3 bases and J lost 4 bases. CDR1 is SGHNT and CDR2 is YYREEE in the germline V gene (reference sequence). The CDR3 loop is CASSWGLGSTGELFF. Here the CDR3 DNA reads TGTGCCAGCAGCTGGGGACTAGGAAGCACCGGGGAGCTGTTTTTT.

This chain links TRBV4-2 with TRBJ1-3; 9 positions agree with TRBD1. CDR1 is LGHNA, CDR2 YNFKEQ, per germline. The CDR3 loop spans 16 amino acids. J lost 1 base, V lost 3 bases, and 4 bases had no gene match. CDR3 amino acids: CASSHLQGASGNTIYF. The CDR3, as DNA: TGTGCCAGCAGCCACTTACAGGGGGCGTCTGGAAACACCATATATTTT.

This sequence joins TRBV7-2 and TRBJ1-4; D may be TRBD1 (6 bases). Germline-derived CDR1 and CDR2 are SGHTA and FQGNSA. The CDR3 is 15 residues long. Trimming shortened V by 1 base and J by 1 base, and 7 bases separated the two germline ends. The CDR3 sequence: CASSLVGGTNEKLFF. In DNA form, the CDR3 reads TGTGCCAGCAGCTTAGTAGGGGGAACTAATGAAAAACTGTTTTTT.

In this sample, this clone turned up many times. The chain combines TRBV2 with TRBJ1-1, with no clear D. The CDR3 runs 14 residues. The germline V gene encodes CDR1 SNHLY and CDR2 FYNNEI. V lost 2 bases and J 4 bases, leaving 11 bases between the germline ends. The CDR3 loop is CASSEILVATEAFF. CDR3 nucleotides: TGTGCCAGCAGTGAAATTTTAGTGGCCACTGAAGCTTTCTTT.

CDR3 DNA: TGCGCCAGCAGCCAAGGGTCTAGCAATCAGCCCCAGCATTTT. The encoded protein is CASSQGSSNQPQHF. V usage is TRBV4-1 and J usage is TRBJ1-5; unclear D gene. Trimming took 1 base from V and 0 from J, leaving 4 bases between them. This CDR3 has 14 residues. Germline CDR1 MGHRA, CDR2 YSYEKL.